The rows below give T cell receptor beta chains drawn from one sample of a study of blood T cells in healthy people across ages. TCRdb re-called the 5' RACE reads through MiXCR, storing one row per CDR3 protein. Seen here are about 830,000 distinct CDR3 sequences, 62% observed once, and the top ten hold about a quarter. The specimen was blood. All receptors come from a man aged 30 to 39 in good health. CDR3s include the opening cysteine and the closing phenylalanine or tryptophan. Fields, in order: clone size, V gene, D gene, J gene, CDR3 protein, CDR3 DNA. A D gene is named only where the DNA matches it firmly. Some rows mark clone size as missing; the rest say once, few, many or name a class of expanded clone.

>-|TRBV12-3/TRBV12-4|-|TRBJ2-7
CASSYLVPYEQYF
TGTGCCAGCAGCTATCTAGTTCCCTACGAGCAGTACTTC
>-|TRBV29-1|-|TRBJ2-5
CSVRQEETQYF
TGCAGCGTCCGACAGGAAGAGACCCAGTACTTC
>-|TRBV7-2|-|TRBJ2-4
CASSGPGGLFIQYF
TGTGCCAGCAGCGGCCCAGGGGGGCTATTCATTCAGTACTTC
>once|TRBV5-1|TRBD1|TRBJ1-4
CASNRGENEKLFF
TGCGCCAGCAACAGGGGGGAAAATGAAAAACTGTTTTTT
>-|TRBV6-6|-|TRBJ1-1
CASTRQNLEAFF
TGTGCCAGCACTAGACAGAACTTGGAAGCTTTCTTT
>-|TRBV14|-|TRBJ2-4
CASSQVSGGSIQYF
TGTGCCAGCAGCCAAGTCTCGGGTGGTAGCATTCAGTACTTC
>-|TRBV2|TRBD1|TRBJ2-1
CASRDRGASYNEQFF
TGTGCCAGCAGGGACAGGGGGGCCTCCTACAATGAGCAGTTCTTC
>-|TRBV4-3|-|TRBJ2-3
CASSQDITGGHGDTQYF
TGCGCCAGCAGCCAAGATATTACGGGGGGCCACGGAGATACGCAGTATTTT
>-|TRBV13|-|TRBJ1-5
CASSLSSGAGSNQPQHF
TGTGCCAGCAGCTTATCCTCGGGGGCCGGTAGCAATCAGCCCCAGCATTTT
>-|TRBV7-3|-|TRBJ2-1
CASSFRQGTGNEQFF
TGTGCCAGCAGCTTTCGCCAGGGGACCGGTAATGAGCAGTTCTTC
>few|TRBV7-8|-|TRBJ2-7
CASSSDSREQYF
TGTGCCAGCAGCTCGGACAGTCGTGAGCAGTACTTC
>few|TRBV10-3|-|TRBJ2-3
CAISGGTDTQYF
TGTGCCATCTCTGGAGGCACAGATACGCAGTATTTT
>once|TRBV27|-|TRBJ2-3
CASSPSGVKESDTQYF
TGTGCCAGCAGTCCCTCTGGGGTGAAAGAGTCAGATACGCAGTATTTT
>-|TRBV18|TRBD2|TRBJ2-1
CASSPQRDWNYNEQFF
TGTGCCAGCTCACCCCAGCGGGATTGGAACTACAATGAGCAGTTCTTC
>-|TRBV11-3|-|TRBJ1-1
CASSSGGYTSQAFF
TGTGCCAGCAGCTCCGGGGGGTATACCTCCCAAGCTTTCTTT
>-|TRBV27|-|TRBJ2-3
CASSCPAEALTDTQYF
TGTGCCAGCAGTTGCCCCGCCGAGGCTCTCACAGATACGCAGTATTTT
>few|TRBV15|TRBD1|TRBJ1-5
CATSGQGGSNQPQHF
TGTGCCACCAGCGGACAGGGAGGAAGCAATCAGCCCCAGCATTTT
>-|TRBV9|-|TRBJ2-4
CASSAGLGVAKNIQYF
TGTGCCAGCAGCGCTGGGTTGGGGGTAGCCAAAAACATTCAGTACTTC
>-|TRBV4-2|TRBD1|TRBJ2-7
CASSLGGTGDDEQYF
TGTGCCAGCAGCCTGGGGGGGACAGGGGACGACGAGCAGTACTTC
>-|TRBV5-1|-|TRBJ2-5
CASSREGSQETQYF
TGCGCCAGCAGCAGAGAAGGGTCCCAAGAGACCCAGTACTTC
>-|TRBV9|-|TRBJ2-5
CASSVGGRGTETQYF
TGTGCCAGCAGCGTAGGTGGGCGTGGGACAGAGACCCAGTACTTC
>-|TRBV27|TRBD2|TRBJ2-1
CASRRTSGLYREQFF
TGTGCCAGCAGACGGACTAGCGGGCTTTACAGGGAGCAGTTCTTC
>-|TRBV20-1|-|TRBJ1-6
CSAPRERGRNSPLHF
TGCAGTGCTCCTCGGGAGCGGGGGCGGAATTCACCCCTCCACTTT
>-|TRBV6-6|-|TRBJ2-5
CASTLFGASYNQETQYF
TGTGCCAGCACTCTCTTCGGAGCCAGTTACAACCAAGAGACCCAGTACTTC
>-|TRBV7-2|TRBD1|TRBJ2-3
CASSLDRGRGTQYF
TGTGCCAGCAGCTTAGACAGGGGGCGCGGTACGCAGTATTTT
>few|TRBV12-3/TRBV12-4|-|TRBJ2-7
CASSPFNYEQYF
TGTGCCAGCAGCCCCTTCAACTACGAGCAGTACTTC
>-|TRBV19|-|TRBJ2-7
CASSILGPSETSEQYF
TGTGCCAGTAGTATCCTGGGCCCCTCCGAAACTTCCGAGCAGTACTTC
>-|TRBV5-4|TRBD1|TRBJ1-2
CASSWDRARYTF
TGTGCCAGCAGCTGGGACAGGGCACGCTACACCTTC
>-|TRBV9|-|TRBJ1-6
CASSALGSGSSYNSPLHF
TGTGCCAGCAGCGCTCTCGGATCCGGTAGCTCCTATAATTCACCCCTCCACTTT
>-|TRBV12-3/TRBV12-4|TRBD2|TRBJ2-1
CASSLGRGGGPGEQFF
TGTGCCAGCAGTTTAGGGCGGGGGGGCGGTCCGGGTGAGCAGTTCTTC
>-|TRBV5-1|-|TRBJ1-1
CASSLGLGLEKTEAFF
TGCGCCAGCAGCTTGGGTTTGGGACTGGAGAAAACTGAAGCTTTCTTT
>few|TRBV12-3/TRBV12-4|-|TRBJ1-4
CATATNEKLFF
TGTGCCACAGCAACTAATGAAAAACTGTTTTTT
>few|TRBV7-2|TRBD1|TRBJ2-7
CASSFGDRGHEQYF
TGTGCCAGCAGCTTTGGGGACAGGGGGCACGAGCAGTACTTC
>once|TRBV4-2|-|TRBJ1-2
CASSQVETGNYGYTF
TGTGCCAGCAGCCAAGTTGAGACGGGTAACTATGGCTACACCTTC
>-|TRBV12-3/TRBV12-4|-|TRBJ2-7
CASSFFFSGSSYEQYF
TGTGCCAGCAGTTTCTTTTTTAGCGGTAGCTCCTACGAGCAGTACTTC
>few|TRBV7-2|-|TRBJ2-3
CASSLARAADTQYF
TGTGCCAGCAGCTTAGCGCGGGCGGCGGATACGCAGTATTTT
>-|TRBV4-3|-|TRBJ2-7
CASSQGEASGYEQYF
TGCGCCAGCAGCCAAGGGGAAGCGAGCGGGTACGAGCAGTACTTC
>many|TRBV29-1|TRBD1|TRBJ2-5
CSVARTGGMGETQYF
TGCAGCGTGGCAAGGACAGGGGGCATGGGAGAGACCCAGTACTTC
>-|TRBV10-3|TRBD2|TRBJ2-5
CASNQGLASQETQYF
TGTGCCTCCAACCAGGGACTAGCGTCTCAAGAGACCCAGTACTTC
>-|TRBV29-1|-|TRBJ2-7
CSVGGAGASYEQYF
TGCAGCGTTGGAGGGGCAGGGGCCTCCTACGAGCAGTACTTC
>-|TRBV7-2|-|TRBJ2-1
CASSFPGTQNEQFF
TGTGCCAGCAGCTTCCCCGGGACGCAAAATGAGCAGTTCTTC
>-|TRBV21-1|-|TRBJ1-1
CASSKGHPGNTEAFF
TGTGCCAGCAGCAAAGGCCATCCAGGGAACACTGAAGCTTTCTTT
>-|TRBV6-6|TRBD1|TRBJ2-2
CAIEQGWNTGELFF
TGTGCCATAGAACAGGGGTGGAACACCGGGGAGCTGTTTTTT
>once|TRBV7-7|TRBD1|TRBJ2-5
CASSSGTGLLGETQYF
TGTGCTAGCAGCTCCGGGACAGGGCTCCTAGGGGAGACCCAGTACTTC
>-|TRBV5-6|TRBD2|TRBJ2-3
CASRSVGGTDTQYF
TGTGCCAGCAGATCGGTGGGGGGGACAGATACGCAGTATTTT
>-|TRBV24-1|-|TRBJ2-3
CATSDLRQGPLSDTQYF
TGTGCCACCAGTGATTTAAGGCAGGGGCCTCTCTCAGATACGCAGTATTTT
>once|TRBV20-1|-|TRBJ2-3
CSARGSGVLDTHYF
TGCAGTGCTAGAGGCTCGGGGGTTTTAGATACGCATTATTTT
>-|TRBV27|-|TRBJ2-5
CASTLETQYF
TGTGCCAGCACCTTGGAGACCCAGTACTTC
>-|TRBV29-1|-|TRBJ2-4
CSVPRGVGGKNIQYF
TGCAGCGTCCCCCGGGGAGTCGGAGGCAAAAACATTCAGTACTTC